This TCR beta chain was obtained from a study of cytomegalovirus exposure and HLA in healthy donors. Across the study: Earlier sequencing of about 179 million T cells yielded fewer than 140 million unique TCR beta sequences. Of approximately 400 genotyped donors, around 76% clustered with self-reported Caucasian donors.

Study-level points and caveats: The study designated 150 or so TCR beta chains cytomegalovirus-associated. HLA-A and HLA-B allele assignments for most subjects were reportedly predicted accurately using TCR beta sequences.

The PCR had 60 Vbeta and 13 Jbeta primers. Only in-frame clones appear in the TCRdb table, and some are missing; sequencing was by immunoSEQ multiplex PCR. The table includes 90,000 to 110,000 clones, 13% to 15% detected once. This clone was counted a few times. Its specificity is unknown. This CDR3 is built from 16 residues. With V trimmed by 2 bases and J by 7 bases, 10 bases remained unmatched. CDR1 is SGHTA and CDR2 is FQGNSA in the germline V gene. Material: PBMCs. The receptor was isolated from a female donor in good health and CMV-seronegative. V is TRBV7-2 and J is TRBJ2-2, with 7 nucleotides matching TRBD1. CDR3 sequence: CASSLSSGTEGGELFF. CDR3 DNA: TGTGCCAGCAGCTTATCCTCCGGGACAGAAGGCGGGGAGCTGTTTTTT.